This is a list of T cell receptor beta chains from one sample in a study of CD8 T cells in ankylosing spondylitis. TCRdb fed the 5' RACE reads into MiXCR, producing one record per CDR3 protein. The sample comprises more than 300,000 distinct CDR3 sequences, approximately 10% of which are singletons, and about 10% rests with the top ten. The material sequenced was blood, either unsorted or a sorted T cell fraction (not recorded which). The receptor source for this set is a female donor with ankylosing spondylitis or in good health (not recorded which). Each CDR3 is given with its conserved first and last residue. D genes are given only for firm matches. Part of the rows lack a size; the others show once, few, many or a class for expanded clones.

DNA | CDR3 | V | length | D | size | J
TGCGCCAGCAGCTTGGCCGGACAAGGGGGCGAGCAGTACTTC | CASSLAGQGGEQYF | TRBV5-1 | 14 | - | few | TRBJ2-7
TGTGCCAGCAGCCAACCCCTCATCGACGAGCAGTACTTC | CASSQPLIDEQYF | TRBV14 | 13 | - | few | TRBJ2-7
TGCAGTGCTCCTAGCGGAGAAGAGACCCAGTACTTC | CSAPSGEETQYF | TRBV20-1 | 12 | TRBD2 | many | TRBJ2-5
TGTGCCATCACCTCCGGGACAGGGGGCTACGAGCAGTACTTC | CAITSGTGGYEQYF | TRBV10-3 | 14 | TRBD1 | many | TRBJ2-7
TGCAGTGCTAGAGGGCAGACTAAAGAGACCCAGTACTTC | CSARGQTKETQYF | TRBV20-1 | 13 | - | few | TRBJ2-5
TGTGCCACCAGTGAAACCCGCGAGGCCACCCTCGAGGATACGCAGTATTTT | CATSETREATLEDTQYF | TRBV24-1 | 17 | - | many | TRBJ2-3
TGCAGTGCTCAAAGACCCAACTCTGGAAACACCATATATTTT | CSAQRPNSGNTIYF | TRBV20-1 | 14 | - | many | TRBJ1-3
TGTGCCAGCAGTTCCGGACAGTTCTATGGCTACACCTTC | CASSSGQFYGYTF | TRBV6-2/TRBV6-3 | 13 | - | - | TRBJ1-2
TGCAGTGCGCCCAGAGGGGAGCACGAGCAGTACTTC | CSAPRGEHEQYF | TRBV20-1 | 12 | - | many | TRBJ2-7
TGTGCCACCAGCAAGGGGGGTATAACAGATACGCAGTATTTT | CATSKGGITDTQYF | TRBV15 | 14 | - | many | TRBJ2-3
TGTGCCAGCAGCTTGGCCAGCGGGGGATCCACAGATACGCAGTATTTT | CASSLASGGSTDTQYF | TRBV5-5 | 16 | TRBD2 | many | TRBJ2-3
TGCAGTGCTAGAGATATTCGGGGCTCCTACAATGAGCAGTTCTTC | CSARDIRGSYNEQFF | TRBV20-1 | 15 | - | many | TRBJ2-1
TGTGCCAGCAGCCCCACCGGGTCCTCTGGGGCCAACGTCCTGACTTTC | CASSPTGSSGANVLTF | TRBV9 | 16 | - | many | TRBJ2-6
TGCTGTGCTAGAGATCAGCGGGAGGCGTCCTACAATGAGCAGTTCTTC | CCARDQREASYNEQFF | TRBV20-1 | 16 | TRBD2 | - | TRBJ2-1
TGTGCCAGCAGCCAAGATTGGGTCGCGGGTAGCGGGCCCCAAGAGACCCAGTACTTC | CASSQDWVAGSGPQETQYF | TRBV4-2 | 19 | TRBD2 | - | TRBJ2-5
TGCAGTGCGAAGGACCGGGACAGGCATTCAGATACGCAGTATTTT | CSAKDRDRHSDTQYF | TRBV20-1 | 15 | TRBD1 | many | TRBJ2-3
TGCGCCAGCAGCCAAGATCTTGTAGGAGCGACCCAGTACTTC | CASSQDLVGATQYF | TRBV4-3 | 14 | - | few | TRBJ2-5
TGTGCCACGCGACTAGCGGGGGTAGATGAGCAGTTCTTC | CATRLAGVDEQFF | TRBV10-3 | 13 | TRBD2 | many | TRBJ2-1
TGTGCCAGCAGCTCCCCGGCGGGGAGTGCCTACGAGCAGTACTTC | CASSSPAGSAYEQYF | TRBV6-1 | 15 | - | - | TRBJ2-7
TGTGCCACCAGTGTGGGGACTAGCGGGGGGATTAACAATGAGCAGTTCTTC | CATSVGTSGGINNEQFF | TRBV24-1 | 17 | TRBD2 | few | TRBJ2-1
TGTGCCAGCAGCCGCGCCGGGGGGCGTGTTGACTCACCCCTCCACTTT | CASSRAGGRVDSPLHF | TRBV7-9 | 16 | - | few | TRBJ1-6
TGCGCCAGCAGCTTGGCCGTAGGGATGAACACTGAAGCTTTCTTT | CASSLAVGMNTEAFF | TRBV5-1 | 15 | - | many | TRBJ1-1
TGTGCCACCAGCGCGGAACCCTCCCCCTATGGCTACACCTTC | CATSAEPSPYGYTF | TRBV15 | 14 | - | many | TRBJ1-2
TGTGCCAGCAGCGATCTAGCAAAAAACTGGGCCGGGGAGCTGTTTTTT | CASSDLAKNWAGELFF | TRBV7-2 | 16 | - | many | TRBJ2-2
TGCAGTGCTAGACCCGACAGTAGCAATCAGCCCCAGCATTTT | CSARPDSSNQPQHF | TRBV20-1 | 14 | - | many | TRBJ1-5
TGTGCCAGCTCACCAGGACAGGGGGCCTTCTATGGCTACACCTTC | CASSPGQGAFYGYTF | TRBV18 | 15 | TRBD1 | many | TRBJ1-2
TGTGCCAGCTCCCACAGGGATGAGGATGAGCAGTTCTTC | CASSHRDEDEQFF | TRBV18 | 13 | - | few | TRBJ2-1
TGTGCCAGCAGTGTCGGGACAGGGGTTTTCCATGAGCAGTTCTTC | CASSVGTGVFHEQFF | TRBV6-1 | 15 | TRBD1 | many | TRBJ2-1
TGCGCCAGCAGCTTGTTGGGGACAGGGAGCTCCTACGAGCAGTACTTC | CASSLLGTGSSYEQYF | TRBV5-1 | 16 | TRBD1 | many | TRBJ2-7
TGTCCCAGCAGCGCATATTTACAGAGGAGCTACAATGAGCAGTTCTTC | CPSSAYLQRSYNEQFF | TRBV9 | 16 | - | - | TRBJ2-1
TGTGCCACCAGTGACAATGAGCGGGAGGGTCCCCAAGAGACCCAGTACTTC | CATSDNEREGPQETQYF | TRBV24-1 | 17 | TRBD2 | - | TRBJ2-5
TGCGCCAGCAAGCTTGGGACACAAGAGACCCAGTACTTC | CASKLGTQETQYF | TRBV5-1 | 13 | - | many | TRBJ2-5
TGTGCCAGCAGCCCCCACGGTGGGAGCCTGGGTTCACCCCTCCACTTT | CASSPHGGSLGSPLHF | TRBV7-2 | 16 | - | - | TRBJ1-6
TGTGCCAGCAGCTTGGCCTGGACAGGGGGCCGCACAGATACGCAGTATTTT | CASSLAWTGGRTDTQYF | TRBV7-2 | 17 | TRBD1 | - | TRBJ2-3
TGTGCCAGCTCGCCCCGCCCTGATTGGGAGCAGTTCTTC | CASSPRPDWEQFF | TRBV18 | 13 | - | few | TRBJ2-1
TGTGCCAGCAGCCAAGAAAACACTGAAGCTTTCTTT | CASSQENTEAFF | TRBV3-1 | 12 | - | few | TRBJ1-1
TGTGCCACCAGTGTCGCAGCGGGATCATACAATGAGCAGTTCTTC | CATSVAAGSYNEQFF | TRBV24-1 | 15 | TRBD2 | many | TRBJ2-1
TGCAGTGCTACAGAAAATAGCAATCAGCCCCAGCATTTT | CSATENSNQPQHF | TRBV20-1 | 13 | - | many | TRBJ1-5
TGCAGTACGACCCTGGACGGAAGCTATGGCTACACCTTC | CSTTLDGSYGYTF | TRBV20-1 | 13 | - | many | TRBJ1-2
TGTGCCAGCAGTAGACTCGGCACCGGGGAGCTGTTTTTT | CASSRLGTGELFF | TRBV6-2/TRBV6-3 | 13 | - | few | TRBJ2-2
TGTGCCAGCAGCCAACTTAAGAAGCGGGGGTTAGATACGCAGTATTTT | CASSQLKKRGLDTQYF | TRBV3-1 | 16 | TRBD2 | - | TRBJ2-3
TGCAGTGCGGTTGAGCTGGTATCGCACAATGAGCAGTTCTTC | CSAVELVSHNEQFF | TRBV20-1 | 14 | - | - | TRBJ2-1
TGTGCCAGCAGGGGAACAGGGTTAGAGACCCAGTACTTC | CASRGTGLETQYF | TRBV27 | 13 | - | many | TRBJ2-5
TGTGCCAGCACCCCTGGCGACAGGGCCGCCTATGGCTACACCTTC | CASTPGDRAAYGYTF | TRBV28 | 15 | TRBD1 | many | TRBJ1-2
TGTGCCAGCAGACCTAGCGGGACGTCCTACAATGAGCAGTTCTTC | CASRPSGTSYNEQFF | TRBV12-3/TRBV12-4 | 15 | TRBD2 | few | TRBJ2-1
TGTGCCAGCAGCTGGGACAGATTAGAAGCTTTCTTT | CASSWDRLEAFF | TRBV5-5 | 12 | TRBD1 | - | TRBJ1-1
TGCGCCAGCAGCTTGGACGGGGTGGGGGGGCCCCAGCATTTT | CASSLDGVGGPQHF | TRBV5-1 | 14 | - | many | TRBJ1-5
TGTGCCAGCAGCTTGAGGGCGCTGACCGGACTAGCCTACGAGCAGTACTTC | CASSLRALTGLAYEQYF | TRBV5-5 | 17 | TRBD2 | many | TRBJ2-7
TGTGCCAGCAGCCACGGGACTCTGAACACCGGGGAGCTGGTTTTT | CASSHGTLNTGELVF | TRBV3-1 | 15 | - | - | TRBJ2-2
TGTGCCAGCAGCTTAGATTGGCAGGAAACAAACTATGGCTACACCTTC | CASSLDWQETNYGYTF | TRBV11-1 | 16 | - | many | TRBJ1-2
TGTGCCAGCAGTTACTCGGGACAGGGGACCTACGAGCAGTACTTC | CASSYSGQGTYEQYF | TRBV6-5 | 15 | TRBD1 | - | TRBJ2-7
TGTGCCATCAGTGAAGGACAGGGGGCCTTTAGGGCCTACGAGCAGTACTTC | CAISEGQGAFRAYEQYF | TRBV10-3 | 17 | TRBD1 | many | TRBJ2-7
TGTGCCAGCTGCCCCCCCCGGGGCACCGGGGAGCTGTTTTTT | CASCPPRGTGELFF | TRBV6-1 | 14 | - | many | TRBJ2-2
TGTGCCAGCAGCCGGCGGGGTTCCAAAGATACGCAGTATTTT | CASSRRGSKDTQYF | TRBV27 | 14 | - | few | TRBJ2-3
TGCGCCAGCAACCCGGGATCAGCACACTCTACCTACGAGCAGTACTTC | CASNPGSAHSTYEQYF | TRBV4-1 | 16 | - | many | TRBJ2-7
TGTGCCAGCAGTTACCACCCCAGCACAGATACGCAGTATTTT | CASSYHPSTDTQYF | TRBV6-5 | 14 | - | few | TRBJ2-3
TGTGCCAGCTCGACAGGGATCCAAGAGACCCAGTACTTC | CASSTGIQETQYF | TRBV18 | 13 | TRBD1 | - | TRBJ2-5
TGTGCCAGCAGTGAACCCTCCGGGACAGCCCTCTACAATGAGCAGTTCTTC | CASSEPSGTALYNEQFF | TRBV25-1 | 17 | TRBD1 | many | TRBJ2-1
TGTGCCACCGAAGGGGTTGGTTTCGAGCAGTACTTC | CATEGVGFEQYF | TRBV10-3 | 12 | - | few | TRBJ2-7
TGTGCCAGCTCACCAGTTTCGGGACAGGGGGATGAGCAGTTCTTC | CASSPVSGQGDEQFF | TRBV18 | 15 | TRBD1 | many | TRBJ2-1